This T cell receptor (beta chain) was observed in a study of blood T cell repertoires in COVID-19. Study context: PBMCs, B-cell-depleted T cells, or T cells provided the cDNA or gDNA that made up the material.

This table comes from immunoSEQ multiplex PCR, and its TCRdb copy is limited to in-frame clones, with some not included. The table includes 150,000 to 200,000 clones, about 88% detected once. The V gene's germline CDR1 is LNHDA and CDR2 SQIVND (reference sequence). Unmatched junction bases numbered 11, after V lost 4 bases and J lost 7 bases. The CDR3 is 16 amino acids. This TCR was sampled from a woman older than 75 in a cohort sampled during active or convalescent COVID-19. Material: peripheral blood. V and J are TRBV19 and TRBJ2-5; 11 bases are shared with TRBD2. For the CDR3, the DNA is TGTGCCAGTAGTAAGGGGGGGGCTCTAGCGGGAGGGACCCAGTACTTC. Amino acids: CASSKGGALAGGTQYF.